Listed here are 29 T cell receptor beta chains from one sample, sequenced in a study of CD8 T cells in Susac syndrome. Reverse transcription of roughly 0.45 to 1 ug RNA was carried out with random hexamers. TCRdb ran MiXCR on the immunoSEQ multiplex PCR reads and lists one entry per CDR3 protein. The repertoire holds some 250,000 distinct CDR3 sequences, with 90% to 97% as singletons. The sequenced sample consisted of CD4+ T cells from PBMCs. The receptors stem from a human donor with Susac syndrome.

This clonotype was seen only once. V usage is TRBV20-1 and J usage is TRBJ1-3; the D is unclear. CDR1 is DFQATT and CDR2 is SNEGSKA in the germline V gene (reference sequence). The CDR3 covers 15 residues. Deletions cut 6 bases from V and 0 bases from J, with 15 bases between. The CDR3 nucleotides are TGCAGTGCCCCCGGCGGCGGAAGCTCTGGAAACACCATATATTTT. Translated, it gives CSAPGGGSSGNTIYF.

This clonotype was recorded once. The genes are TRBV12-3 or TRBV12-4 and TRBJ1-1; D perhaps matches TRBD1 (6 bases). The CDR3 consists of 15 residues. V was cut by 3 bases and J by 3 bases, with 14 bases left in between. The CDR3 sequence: CASSFKGGGDTEAFF. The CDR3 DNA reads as TGTGCCAGCAGTTTTAAGGGGGGAGGAGACACTGAAGCTTTCTTT.

CDR3 loop: CASSAAGQSSYNEQFF. CDR3 DNA: TGTGCCAGCAGCGCCGCGGGCCAGAGCTCCTACAATGAGCAGTTCTTC. This rearrangement joins TRBV5-4 to TRBJ2-1; D may be TRBD2 (5 bases). Trimming shortened V by 4 bases and J by 0 bases, and 14 bases separated the two germline ends. The CDR3 length is 16 residues. Germline CDR1 SGHNT, CDR2 YYREEE (reference sequence).

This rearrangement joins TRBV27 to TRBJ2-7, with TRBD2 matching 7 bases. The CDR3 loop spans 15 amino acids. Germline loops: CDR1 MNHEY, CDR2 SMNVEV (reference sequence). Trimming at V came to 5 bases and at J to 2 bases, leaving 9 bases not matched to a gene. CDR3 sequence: CASSTPGGRTYEQYF. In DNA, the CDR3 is TGTGCCAGCAGTACCCCGGGAGGACGTACCTACGAGCAGTACTTC.

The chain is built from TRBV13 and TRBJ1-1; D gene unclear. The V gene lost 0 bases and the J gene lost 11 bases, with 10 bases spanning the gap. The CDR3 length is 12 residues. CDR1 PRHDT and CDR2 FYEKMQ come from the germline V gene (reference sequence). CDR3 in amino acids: CASSLGGGMAFF. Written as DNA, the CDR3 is TGTGCCAGCAGCTTAGGAGGAGGGATGGCTTTCTTT.

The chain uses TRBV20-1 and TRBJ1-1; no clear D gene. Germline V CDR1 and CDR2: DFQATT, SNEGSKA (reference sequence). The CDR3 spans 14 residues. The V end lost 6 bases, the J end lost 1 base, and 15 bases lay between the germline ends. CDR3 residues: CSALKGGKNTEAFF. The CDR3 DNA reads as TGCAGTGCCCTAAAAGGAGGGAAGAACACTGAAGCTTTCTTT.

This chain's CDR3 is CAWSRRDTGQANYGYTF. For the CDR3, the DNA is TGTGCCTGGAGTAGGCGAGACACCGGTCAAGCTAACTATGGCTACACCTTC. The chain employs TRBV30 and TRBJ1-2; unclear D gene. Trimming took 2 bases from V and 0 from J, leaving 19 bases between them. The CDR3 totals 17 residues. Germline assignment: CDR1 GTSNPN and CDR2 SVGIG (reference sequence).

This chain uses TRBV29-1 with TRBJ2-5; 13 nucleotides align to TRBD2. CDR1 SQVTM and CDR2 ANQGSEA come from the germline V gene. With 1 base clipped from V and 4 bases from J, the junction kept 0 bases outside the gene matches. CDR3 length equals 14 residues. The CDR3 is CSVEGTSGRETQYF. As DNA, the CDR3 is TGCAGCGTTGAAGGGACTAGCGGGAGAGAGACCCAGTACTTC. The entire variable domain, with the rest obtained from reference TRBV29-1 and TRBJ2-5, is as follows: SAVISQKPSRDICQRGTSLTIQCQVDSQVTMMFWYRQQPGQSLTLIATANQGSEATYESGFVIDKFPISRPNLTFSTLTVSNMSPEDSSIYLCSVEGTSGRETQYFGPGTRLLVL.

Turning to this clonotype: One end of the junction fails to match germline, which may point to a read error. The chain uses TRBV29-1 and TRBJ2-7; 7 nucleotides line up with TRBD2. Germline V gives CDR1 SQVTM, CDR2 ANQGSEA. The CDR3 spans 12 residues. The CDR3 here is CSVEGLVNEQYF. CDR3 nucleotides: TGCAGCGTCGAAGGACTAGTCAACGAGCAGTACTTC.

For the CDR3, the DNA is TGTGCCAGCAGCCAAGAGGGTCTAACTAATGAAAAACTGTTTTTT. As protein: CASSQEGLTNEKLFF. The chain uses TRBV3-1 and TRBJ1-4, with D hard to call. The V gene's germline CDR1 is LGHDT and CDR2 YNNKEL (reference sequence). The CDR3 consists of 15 residues. V gave up 0 bases and J gave up 1 base, with 6 bases separating them.

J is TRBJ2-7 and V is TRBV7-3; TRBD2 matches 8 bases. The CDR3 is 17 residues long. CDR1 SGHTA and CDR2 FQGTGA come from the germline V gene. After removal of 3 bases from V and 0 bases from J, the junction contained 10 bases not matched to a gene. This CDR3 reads CASSFGPLAGSSYEQYF. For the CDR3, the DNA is TGTGCCAGCAGCTTTGGGCCCTTAGCGGGGAGCTCCTACGAGCAGTACTTC.

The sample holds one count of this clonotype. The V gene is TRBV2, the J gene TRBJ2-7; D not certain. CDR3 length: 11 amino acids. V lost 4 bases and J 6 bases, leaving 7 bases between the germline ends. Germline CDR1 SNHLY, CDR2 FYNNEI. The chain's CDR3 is CASSGPSEQYF. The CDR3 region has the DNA TGTGCCAGCAGTGGTCCAAGCGAGCAGTACTTC.

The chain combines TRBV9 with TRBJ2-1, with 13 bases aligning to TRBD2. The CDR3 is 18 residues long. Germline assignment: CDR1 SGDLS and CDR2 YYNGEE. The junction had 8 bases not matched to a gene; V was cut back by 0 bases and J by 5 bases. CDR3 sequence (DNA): TGTGCCAGCAGCGTAGAGCGAGGTGGACTAGCGGGAGACAATGAGCAGTTCTTC. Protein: CASSVERGGLAGDNEQFF. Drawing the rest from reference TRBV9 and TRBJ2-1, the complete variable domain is DSGVTQTPKHLITATGQRVTLRCSPRSGDLSVYWYQQSLDQGLQFLIQYYNGEERAKGNILERFSAQQFPDLHSELNLSSLELGDSALYFCASSVERGGLAGDNEQFFGPGTRLTVL.

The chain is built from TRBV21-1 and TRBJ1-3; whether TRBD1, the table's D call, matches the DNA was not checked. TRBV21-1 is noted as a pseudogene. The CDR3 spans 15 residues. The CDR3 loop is CASSKVGASGNTIYF. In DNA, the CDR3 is TGTGCCAGCAGCAAAGTGGGGGCGTCTGGAAACACCATATATTTT.

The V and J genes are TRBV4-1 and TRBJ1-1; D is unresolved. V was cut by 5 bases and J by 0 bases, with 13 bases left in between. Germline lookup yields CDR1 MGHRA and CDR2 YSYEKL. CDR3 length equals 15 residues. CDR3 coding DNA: TGCGCCAGCAGCTCCTCCGGGAGATTGAACACTGAAGCTTTCTTT. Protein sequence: CASSSSGRLNTEAFF.

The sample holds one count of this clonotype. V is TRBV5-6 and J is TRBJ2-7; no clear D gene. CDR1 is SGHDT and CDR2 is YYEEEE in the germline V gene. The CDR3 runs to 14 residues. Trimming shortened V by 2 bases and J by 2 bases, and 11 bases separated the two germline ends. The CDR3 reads CASSFPYKPYEQYF. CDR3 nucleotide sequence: TGTGCCAGCAGCTTCCCCTATAAACCCTACGAGCAGTACTTC.

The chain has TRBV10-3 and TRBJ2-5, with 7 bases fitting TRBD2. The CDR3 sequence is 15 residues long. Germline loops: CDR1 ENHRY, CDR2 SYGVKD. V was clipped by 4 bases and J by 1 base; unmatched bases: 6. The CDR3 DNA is TGTGCCATCAGTGGGAGCGGGGCCTTCCAAGAGACCCAGTACTTC. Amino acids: CAISGSGAFQETQYF.

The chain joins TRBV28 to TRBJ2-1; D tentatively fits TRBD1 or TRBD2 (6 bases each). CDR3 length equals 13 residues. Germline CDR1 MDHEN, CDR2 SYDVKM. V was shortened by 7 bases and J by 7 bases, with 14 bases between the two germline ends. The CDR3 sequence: CASNNGGRNEQFF. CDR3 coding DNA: TGTGCCAGCAACAATGGGGGGCGTAATGAGCAGTTCTTC.

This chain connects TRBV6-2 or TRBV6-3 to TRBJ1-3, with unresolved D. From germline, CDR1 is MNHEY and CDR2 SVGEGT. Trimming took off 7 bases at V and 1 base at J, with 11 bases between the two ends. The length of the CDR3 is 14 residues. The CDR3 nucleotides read TGTGCCAGCAACGAAGGAGGGTCTGGAAACACCATATATTTT. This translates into CASNEGGSGNTIYF.

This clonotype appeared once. The CDR3 sequence is CSAKVGLLSSYNEQFF. The CDR3 coding sequence is TGCAGCGCCAAAGTAGGGCTCCTTAGCTCCTACAATGAGCAGTTCTTC. The J gene is TRBJ2-1, the V gene TRBV29-1; D gene uncertain. V was pared by 7 bases and J by 0 bases, with 19 bases between. The CDR3 has 16 amino acids. CDR1 is SQVTM and CDR2 is ANQGSEA in the germline V gene.

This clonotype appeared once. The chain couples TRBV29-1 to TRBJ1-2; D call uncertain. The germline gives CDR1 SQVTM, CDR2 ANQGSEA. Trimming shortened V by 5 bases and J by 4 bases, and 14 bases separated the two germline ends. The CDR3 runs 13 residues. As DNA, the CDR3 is TGCAGCGTTAGCAGTCCAAAGGTCTATGGCTACACCTTC. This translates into CSVSSPKVYGYTF.

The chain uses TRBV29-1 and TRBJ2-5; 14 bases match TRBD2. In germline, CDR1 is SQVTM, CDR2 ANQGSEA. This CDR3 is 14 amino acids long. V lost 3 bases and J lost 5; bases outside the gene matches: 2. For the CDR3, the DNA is TGCAGCGTTGAGGGACTAGCGGGAGCGGAGACCCAGTACTTC. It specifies CSVEGLAGAETQYF.

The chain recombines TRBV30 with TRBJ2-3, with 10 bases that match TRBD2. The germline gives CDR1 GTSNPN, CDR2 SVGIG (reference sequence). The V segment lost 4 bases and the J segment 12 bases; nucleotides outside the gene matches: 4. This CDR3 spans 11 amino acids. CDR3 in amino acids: CAWKGTSDQYF. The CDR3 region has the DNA TGTGCCTGGAAGGGGACTAGCGACCAGTATTTT.

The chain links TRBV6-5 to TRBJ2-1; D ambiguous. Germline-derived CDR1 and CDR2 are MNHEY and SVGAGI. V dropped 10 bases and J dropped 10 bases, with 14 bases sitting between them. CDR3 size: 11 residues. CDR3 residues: CATQIQSEQFF. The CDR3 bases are TGTGCCACCCAAATCCAGTCCGAGCAGTTCTTC.

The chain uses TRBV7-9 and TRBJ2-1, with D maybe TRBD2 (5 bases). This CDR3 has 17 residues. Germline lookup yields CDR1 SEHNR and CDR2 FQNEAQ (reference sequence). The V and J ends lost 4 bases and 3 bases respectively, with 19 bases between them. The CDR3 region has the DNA TGTGCCAGCAGCTCTCGATCATGGCAGGAGGACTACAATGAGCAGTTCTTC. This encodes CASSSRSWQEDYNEQFF.

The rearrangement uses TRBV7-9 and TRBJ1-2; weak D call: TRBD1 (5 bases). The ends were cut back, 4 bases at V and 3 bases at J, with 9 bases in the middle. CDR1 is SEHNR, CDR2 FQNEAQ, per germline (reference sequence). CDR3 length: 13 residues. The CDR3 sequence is CASSSRGDYGYTF. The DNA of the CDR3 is TGTGCCAGCAGCTCTAGAGGGGACTATGGCTACACCTTC. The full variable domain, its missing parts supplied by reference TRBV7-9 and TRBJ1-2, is DTGVSQNPRHKITKRGQNVTFRCDPISEHNRLYWYRQTLGQGPEFLTYFQNEAQLEKSRLLSDRFSAERPKGSFSTLEIQRTEQGDSAMYLCASSSRGDYGYTFGSGTRLTVV.

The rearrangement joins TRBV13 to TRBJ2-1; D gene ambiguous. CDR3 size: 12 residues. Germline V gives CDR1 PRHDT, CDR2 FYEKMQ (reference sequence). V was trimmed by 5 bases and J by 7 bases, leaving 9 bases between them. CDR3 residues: CASSPRSNEQFF. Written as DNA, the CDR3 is TGTGCCAGCAGCCCCCGATCAAATGAGCAGTTCTTC.

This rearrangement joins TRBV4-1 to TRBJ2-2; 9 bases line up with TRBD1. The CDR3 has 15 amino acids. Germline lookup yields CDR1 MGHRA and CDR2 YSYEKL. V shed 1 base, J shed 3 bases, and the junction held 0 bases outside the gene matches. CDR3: CASSQGDRDTGELFF. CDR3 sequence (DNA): TGCGCCAGCAGCCAAGGGGACAGGGACACCGGGGAGCTGTTTTTT.

The CDR3 is CASGLAGGPVKNIQYF. Written as DNA, the CDR3 is TGTGCCAGCGGACTAGCGGGAGGGCCCGTCAAAAACATTCAGTACTTC. The chain couples TRBV28 to TRBJ2-4; the match to TRBD2 covers 15 bases. V shed 8 bases, J shed 3 bases, and the junction held 5 bases outside the gene matches. The germline gives CDR1 MDHEN, CDR2 SYDVKM. The CDR3 consists of 16 residues.